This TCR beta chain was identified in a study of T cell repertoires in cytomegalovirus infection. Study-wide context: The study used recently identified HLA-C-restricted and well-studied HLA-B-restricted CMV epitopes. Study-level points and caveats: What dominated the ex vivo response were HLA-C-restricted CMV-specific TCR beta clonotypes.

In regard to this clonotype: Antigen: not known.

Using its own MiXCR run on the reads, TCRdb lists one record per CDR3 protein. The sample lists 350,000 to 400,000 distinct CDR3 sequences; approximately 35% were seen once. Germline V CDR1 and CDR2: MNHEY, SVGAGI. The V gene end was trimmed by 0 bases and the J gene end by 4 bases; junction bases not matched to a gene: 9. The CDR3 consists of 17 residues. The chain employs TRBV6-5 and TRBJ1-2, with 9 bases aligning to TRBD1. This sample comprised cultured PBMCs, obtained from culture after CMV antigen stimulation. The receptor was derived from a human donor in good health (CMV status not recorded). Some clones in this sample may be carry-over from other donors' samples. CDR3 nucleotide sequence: TGTGCCAGCAGTTACTCCCGGACAGGGGTTTTCGGCTATGGCTACACCTTC. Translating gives CASSYSRTGVFGYGYTF.